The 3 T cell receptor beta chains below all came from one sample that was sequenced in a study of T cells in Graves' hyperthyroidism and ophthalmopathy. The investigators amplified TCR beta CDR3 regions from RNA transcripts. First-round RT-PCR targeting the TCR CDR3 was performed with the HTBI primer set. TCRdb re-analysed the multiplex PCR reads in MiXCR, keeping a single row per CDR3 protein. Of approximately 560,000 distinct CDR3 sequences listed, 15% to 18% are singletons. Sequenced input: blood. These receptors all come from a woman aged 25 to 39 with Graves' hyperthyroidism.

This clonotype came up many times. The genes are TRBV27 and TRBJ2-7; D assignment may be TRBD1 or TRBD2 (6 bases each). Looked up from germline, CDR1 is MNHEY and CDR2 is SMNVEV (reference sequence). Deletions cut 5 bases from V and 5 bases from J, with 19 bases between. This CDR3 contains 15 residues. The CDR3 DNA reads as TGTGCCAGCAGTCCCTCGGTGGGGGGCCCCCACGAGCAGTACTTC. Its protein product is CASSPSVGGPHEQYF.

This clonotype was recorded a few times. CDR3 coding DNA: TGTGCCAGCAGTGAAGGTCCTAGCGGGAGGCCCACAGATACGCAGTATTTT. This codes for CASSEGPSGRPTDTQYF. This chain joins TRBV6-1 and TRBJ2-3; 11 bases align to TRBD2. The germline CDR1 and CDR2 sequences are MNHNS and SASEGT. The junction had 5 bases not matched to a gene; V was cut back by 1 base and J by 2 bases. There are 17 residues in the CDR3.

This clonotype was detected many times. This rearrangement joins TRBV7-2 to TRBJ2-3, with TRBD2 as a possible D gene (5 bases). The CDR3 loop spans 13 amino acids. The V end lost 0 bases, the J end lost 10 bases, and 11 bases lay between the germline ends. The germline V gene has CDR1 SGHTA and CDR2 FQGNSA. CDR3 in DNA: TGTGCCAGCAGCTTAGCATCTAGCAGCCCGCAGTATTTT. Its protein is CASSLASSSPQYF.